A selection of T cell receptor beta chains follows, all from one sample in a study of PD-1 blockade in classical Hodgkin lymphoma. Repertoires were generated with immunoSEQ multiplex PCR, while TCRdb's copy carries only in-frame clones and drops some. This sample carries about 19,000 clones, about 88% of them seen once, and the ten largest clones take 4% to 5.5%. This sample comprised CD8+ T cells from blood, obtained before the fourth cycle of nivolumab. The receptors derive from a human donor with classical Hodgkin lymphoma. Each CDR3 is given with its conserved first and last residue. The D gene is left open where the match is weak. Only some rows state a clone size, as once, few, many or a class for expanded clones.

V gene: TRBV10-1
D gene: TRBD2
clone size: few
J gene: TRBJ2-7
CDR3 DNA: TGCGCCAGCAGTGAGTCTGCGGGGAGGGACTACGAGCAGTACTTC
CDR3 protein: CASSESAGRDYEQYF

V gene: TRBV6-1
D gene: TRBD1
clone size: once
J gene: TRBJ1-6
CDR3 DNA: TGTGCCAGCAGTGAAGCGCGGGGGACAGGGGGATCACCCCTCCACTTT
CDR3 protein: CASSEARGTGGSPLHF

V gene: TRBV29-1
D gene: TRBD1
clone size: once
J gene: TRBJ1-6
CDR3 DNA: TGCAGCGTTGATACAGGGGGAGAGAATTCACCCCTCCACTTT
CDR3 protein: CSVDTGGENSPLHF

V gene: TRBV29-1
D gene: TRBD1
clone size: NA
J gene: TRBJ1-2
CDR3 DNA: TGCAGCGTTGTAGGGGAGGGACAGACTTTTGGCTACACCTTC
CDR3 protein: CSVVGEGQTFGYTF

V gene: TRBV27
D gene: NA
clone size: NA
J gene: TRBJ2-7
CDR3 DNA: TGTGCCAGCCAGCTTATGGCCGGGGCCCGCCGCTCCGTCTACGAGCAGTACTTC
CDR3 protein: CASQLMAGARRSVYEQYF

V gene: TRBV2
D gene: NA
clone size: once
J gene: TRBJ2-7
CDR3 DNA: TGTGCCAGCAGTGTGGGGAGCTCCCACGAGCAGTACTTC
CDR3 protein: CASSVGSSHEQYF

V gene: TRBV29-1
D gene: TRBD2
clone size: NA
J gene: TRBJ2-6
CDR3 DNA: TGCAGCGCGGGGGGAGGGGACCACTCTGGGGCCAACGTCCTGACTTTC
CDR3 protein: CSAGGGDHSGANVLTF

V gene: TRBV6-5
D gene: TRBD1
clone size: NA
J gene: TRBJ2-7
CDR3 DNA: TGTGCCAGCAGTTTACGACAGGGCATGAAAGTATACGAGCAGTACTTC
CDR3 protein: CASSLRQGMKVYEQYF

V gene: TRBV6-5
D gene: TRBD2
clone size: NA
J gene: TRBJ2-1
CDR3 DNA: TGTGCCAGCAGTTACCCGGGACTAGCGGGAAAAAAGCGGCAGTTCTTC
CDR3 protein: CASSYPGLAGKKRQFF

V gene: TRBV29-1
D gene: NA
clone size: NA
J gene: TRBJ1-2
CDR3 DNA: TGCAGCCTCCTAGTGCCGAACTATGGCTACACCTTC
CDR3 protein: CSLLVPNYGYTF

V gene: TRBV4-1
D gene: NA
clone size: NA
J gene: TRBJ1-1
CDR3 DNA: TGCGCCAGCAGCCAAGATGGCAGGCTTTCTGAAGCTTTCTTT
CDR3 protein: CASSQDGRLSEAFF

V gene: TRBV27
D gene: NA
clone size: NA
J gene: TRBJ2-1
CDR3 DNA: TGTGCCAGCAGTTTATTCCTAGGCGATGAGCAGTTCTTC
CDR3 protein: CASSLFLGDEQFF

V gene: TRBV4-1
D gene: NA
clone size: NA
J gene: TRBJ1-2
CDR3 DNA: TGCGCCAGCAGCCTCGGGACGGGACGGGAAAGAACCTTC
CDR3 protein: CASSLGTGRERTF

V gene: TRBV21-1
D gene: NA
clone size: NA
J gene: TRBJ2-1
CDR3 DNA: TGTGCCAGCAGCAAAGGGACTAGCGGGAGCCCCTATGAGCAGTTCTTC
CDR3 protein: CASSKGTSGSPYEQFF

V gene: TRBV6-6
D gene: TRBD2
clone size: NA
J gene: TRBJ2-1
CDR3 DNA: TGTGCCAGCAGTTACCTCCTAGCGGGAGACAATGAGCAGTTCTTC
CDR3 protein: CASSYLLAGDNEQFF

V gene: TRBV6-1
D gene: NA
clone size: NA
J gene: TRBJ2-5
CDR3 DNA: TGTGCCAGCACCTCGACAGGTTTACAAGAGACCCAGTACTTC
CDR3 protein: CASTSTGLQETQYF

V gene: TRBV25-1
D gene: NA
clone size: NA
J gene: TRBJ1-6
CDR3 DNA: TGTGCCAGCAGTGGCAGGAACTCCTATAATTCACCCCTCCACTTT
CDR3 protein: CASSGRNSYNSPLHF

V gene: TRBV28
D gene: TRBD2
clone size: NA
J gene: TRBJ2-7
CDR3 DNA: TGTGCCAGCATAGGTCTGTTGAGGGCGGGGGGGGCCTACGAGCAGTACTTC
CDR3 protein: CASIGLLRAGGAYEQYF

V gene: TRBV2
D gene: NA
clone size: NA
J gene: TRBJ2-3
CDR3 DNA: TGTGCCAGCAGGGGTCGGGGTAGGGCTGGCACAGATACGCAGTATTTT
CDR3 protein: CASRGRGRAGTDTQYF

V gene: TRBV15
D gene: NA
clone size: medium-sized
J gene: TRBJ1-5
CDR3 DNA: TGTGCCACCACTAGCAGGGGACTTCGGCAGCCCCAGCATTTT
CDR3 protein: CATTSRGLRQPQHF

V gene: TRBV11-2
D gene: NA
clone size: NA
J gene: TRBJ1-1
CDR3 DNA: TGTGCCAGCAGCTTAGTGAGGGGGGGGACTGAAGCTTTCTTT
CDR3 protein: CASSLVRGGTEAFF

V gene: TRBV30
D gene: NA
clone size: NA
J gene: TRBJ2-1
CDR3 DNA: TGTGCCTGGAGTAACGTGGCGGGGTCGTACAATGAGCAGTTCTTC
CDR3 protein: CAWSNVAGSYNEQFF

V gene: TRBV6-5
D gene: NA
clone size: NA
J gene: TRBJ2-1
CDR3 DNA: TGTGCCAGCAGTTACAGGGGCTCCTACAATGAGCAGTTCTTC
CDR3 protein: CASSYRGSYNEQFF

V gene: TRBV6-5
D gene: TRBD1
clone size: NA
J gene: TRBJ2-7
CDR3 DNA: TGTGCCAGCAGTTACTCGGCAGGGGGCTCCTACGAGCAGTACTTC
CDR3 protein: CASSYSAGGSYEQYF

V gene: TRBV9
D gene: NA
clone size: NA
J gene: TRBJ1-2
CDR3 DNA: TGTGCCAGCTGGACCACGCAGCATGGCTACACCTTC
CDR3 protein: CASWTTQHGYTF

V gene: TRBV7-9
D gene: NA
clone size: NA
J gene: TRBJ2-5
CDR3 DNA: TGTGCCAGCAGCTTTGCCCATGAGGGGGGCCGGAAGACCCAGTACTTC
CDR3 protein: CASSFAHEGGRKTQYF

V gene: TRBV19
D gene: TRBD1
clone size: NA
J gene: TRBJ1-5
CDR3 DNA: TGTGCCAGTAGTATTATAGACAGGGGGCCCAGTCAGCCCCAGCATTTT
CDR3 protein: CASSIIDRGPSQPQHF

V gene: TRBV2
D gene: NA
clone size: NA
J gene: TRBJ2-7
CDR3 DNA: TGTGCCAGCAGTGACGCCACAACGCTTGATTTTTGGCGGGAGCAGTACTTC
CDR3 protein: CASSDATTLDFWREQYF

V gene: TRBV29-1
D gene: NA
clone size: NA
J gene: TRBJ2-3
CDR3 DNA: TGCAGTGGATCACGTGATACGCAGTATTTT
CDR3 protein: CSGSRDTQYF

V gene: TRBV7-3
D gene: NA
clone size: NA
J gene: TRBJ1-1
CDR3 DNA: TGTGCCAGCAGCGCCCAGGGAAACACTGAAGCTTTCTTT
CDR3 protein: CASSAQGNTEAFF

V gene: TRBV9
D gene: NA
clone size: NA
J gene: TRBJ1-2
CDR3 DNA: TGTGCCAGCGGGGGGGTCCAGGCCAACTATGGCTACACCTTC
CDR3 protein: CASGGVQANYGYTF

V gene: TRBV7-9
D gene: NA
clone size: NA
J gene: TRBJ1-4
CDR3 DNA: TGTGCCAGCAGCTTATTGGAGTCGGCAACTAATGAAAAACTGTTTTTT
CDR3 protein: CASSLLESATNEKLFF

V gene: TRBV7-9
D gene: NA
clone size: NA
J gene: TRBJ2-3
CDR3 DNA: TGTGCCAGCAGCCAGCGCGGAGACCCAGATACGCAGTATTTT
CDR3 protein: CASSQRGDPDTQYF

V gene: TRBV2
D gene: NA
clone size: NA
J gene: TRBJ1-3
CDR3 DNA: TGTGCCAGCAGCACTCCCAGGCCCTCTGGAAACACCATATATTTT
CDR3 protein: CASSTPRPSGNTIYF

V gene: TRBV2
D gene: TRBD2
clone size: NA
J gene: TRBJ2-3
CDR3 DNA: TGTGCCAGCCCTAGCTTCACTAGCGGGAGTGCAGATACGCAGTATTTT
CDR3 protein: CASPSFTSGSADTQYF

V gene: TRBV27
D gene: NA
clone size: NA
J gene: TRBJ2-1
CDR3 DNA: TGTGCCAGCAGTAACAGAAGGGGAGTAGGTCAGTTCTTC
CDR3 protein: CASSNRRGVGQFF

V gene: TRBV19
D gene: NA
clone size: NA
J gene: TRBJ2-7
CDR3 DNA: TGTGCCAGTAGTATAGGGACGGCGAGCTCCTACGAGCAGTACTTC
CDR3 protein: CASSIGTASSYEQYF

V gene: TRBV13
D gene: TRBD2
clone size: once
J gene: TRBJ2-5
CDR3 DNA: TGTGCCAGCAGCTCCGGGCATAGCGGGGGACAAGAGACCCAGTACTTC
CDR3 protein: CASSSGHSGGQETQYF

V gene: TRBV9
D gene: TRBD1
clone size: NA
J gene: TRBJ2-7
CDR3 DNA: TGTGCCAGCAGCCTGACAGGGGGGAGCTCCTACGAGCAGTACTTC
CDR3 protein: CASSLTGGSSYEQYF